Listed below are T cell receptor beta chains from one sample, sequenced in a study of blood T cell repertoires in COVID-19. TCRdb's table, derived via immunoSEQ multiplex PCR, lists solely in-frame clones and lacks some. The repertoire includes a few hundred thousand clones, approximately 87% of them detected once, and around 10% sits in the top ten. Sequenced input: PBMCs or T cells enriched from blood (not recorded which). The origin of the receptors is a woman aged 45-65 years who had recovered from COVID-19. CDR3s include the opening cysteine and the closing phenylalanine or tryptophan. The order of the fields is clone size, D gene, V gene, J gene, CDR3 protein, CDR3 DNA. A D gene is named only where the DNA matches it firmly. Expanded clones are given a class, and other clones once, few, many or no size at all.

>.|.|TRBV7-2|TRBJ1-4
CASSSSWGEEKLFF
TGTGCCAGCAGCTCTTCATGGGGGGAGGAAAAACTGTTTTTT
>.|.|TRBV10-2|TRBJ1-4
CASSRSGGRRGTNEKLFF
TGCGCCAGCAGTCGCTCGGGGGGCCGTAGGGGAACTAATGAAAAACTGTTTTTT
>.|.|TRBV5-1|TRBJ2-3
CASSLALRVPSTDTQYF
TGCGCCAGCAGCTTGGCGTTGAGGGTCCCTAGCACAGATACGCAGTATTTT
>.|TRBD1|TRBV30|TRBJ1-4
CAWTGQAGEKLFF
TGTGCCTGGACCGGACAGGCAGGGGAAAAACTGTTTTTT
>.|TRBD1|TRBV5-1|TRBJ1-3
CASSYTGGSGNTIYF
TGCGCCAGCAGCTACACAGGGGGGTCTGGAAACACCATATATTTT
>.|TRBD1|TRBV2|TRBJ1-6
CASSVTGTANSPLHF
TGTGCCAGCAGTGTCACCGGGACAGCAAATTCACCCCTCCACTTT
>.|TRBD1|TRBV10-2|TRBJ2-7
CASSDPRGSSYEQYF
TGCGCCAGCAGTGATCCCAGGGGGAGCTCCTACGAGCAGTACTTC
>.|.|TRBV7-3|TRBJ2-1
CASSLTVGHNEQFF
TGTGCCAGCAGCTTAACTGTGGGGCACAATGAGCAGTTCTTC
>.|TRBD1|TRBV6-5|TRBJ1-6
CASSRAADRQALHF
TGTGCCAGCAGCCGCGCCGCGGACAGGCAGGCCCTCCACTTT
>.|.|TRBV5-3|TRBJ1-5
CARSFSGEFGNQPQHF
TGTGCCAGAAGCTTCTCAGGGGAATTCGGTAATCAGCCCCAGCATTTT
>.|TRBD1|TRBV20-1|TRBJ2-7
CSASPGTGTYEQYF
TGCAGTGCTAGTCCCGGGACAGGGACCTACGAGCAGTACTTC
>.|.|TRBV28|TRBJ2-5
CASEGAPRGTQYF
TGTGCCAGCGAGGGCGCACCTCGGGGGACCCAGTACTTC
>.|TRBD1|TRBV18|TRBJ1-1
CASSQTGTVTEAFF
TGTGCCAGCTCACAGACAGGGACCGTCACTGAAGCTTTCTTT
>.|.|TRBV9|TRBJ1-4
CANPGWNCFNEKLFF
TGTGCCAACCCGGGATGGAACTGTTTTAATGAAAAACTGTTTTTT
>.|.|TRBV4-1|TRBJ1-3
CASSQDAGATGNTIYF
TGCGCCAGCAGCCAAGACGCAGGCGCTACTGGAAACACCATATATTTT
>.|TRBD2|TRBV5-1|TRBJ2-3
CASRVAGGLADTQYF
TGCGCCAGCAGGGTAGCGGGGGGTTTGGCAGATACGCAGTATTTT
>.|TRBD1|TRBV18|TRBJ1-1
CASSPDRSGGTEAFF
TGTGCCAGCTCACCAGACAGGTCAGGGGGCACTGAAGCTTTCTTT
>once|.|TRBV11-2|TRBJ2-1
CASSLLGGARNEQFF
TGTGCCAGCAGTCTACTGGGGGGGGCCCGGAATGAGCAGTTCTTC
>.|.|TRBV10-3|TRBJ1-2
CAISTDTYGYTF
TGTGCCATCAGCACCGACACGTATGGCTACACCTTC
>.|.|TRBV7-2|TRBJ2-7
CASRPSTTDFFYF
TGTGCCAGCAGACCATCAACCACGGACTTTTTTTACTTC
>.|TRBD1|TRBV5-8|TRBJ2-3
CASSFGTVLTDTQYF
TGTGCCAGCAGCTTCGGGACAGTACTTACAGATACGCAGTATTTT
>.|TRBD2|TRBV3-1/TRBV3-2|TRBJ2-1
CASSSPGGTANEQFF
TGTGCCAGCAGCTCACCGGGGGGTACAGCCAATGAGCAGTTCTTC
>.|TRBD1|TRBV19|TRBJ2-2
CASSNRPQDRATGELFF
TGTGCCAGTAGTAACAGGCCCCAGGACAGGGCCACCGGGGAGCTGTTTTTT
>.|.|TRBV30|TRBJ1-4
CAWGTGREKLFF
TGTGCCTGGGGAACAGGGAGAGAAAAACTGTTTTTT
>.|.|TRBV12-3/TRBV12-4|TRBJ1-6
CASSLVSNSPLHF
TGTGCCAGCAGTTTAGTCAGTAATTCACCCCTCCACTTT
>few|TRBD1|TRBV19|TRBJ2-7
CASSFGAGGVYEQYF
TGTGCCAGTAGTTTTGGAGCAGGGGGCGTCTACGAGCAGTACTTC
>.|.|TRBV27|TRBJ2-6
CASRGDTHSGANVLTF
TGTGCCAGCAGGGGGGACACCCACTCTGGGGCCAACGTCCTGACTTTC
>once|TRBD1|TRBV6-2/TRBV6-3|TRBJ1-1
CASSYSGRDRGEF
TGTGCCAGCAGTTACTCCGGGCGGGACAGGGGGGAATTT
>.|TRBD1|TRBV7-9|TRBJ2-2
CASSLNRGLTGELFF
TGTGCCAGCAGCTTAAACAGGGGATTAACCGGGGAGCTGTTTTTT
>.|TRBD2|TRBV7-2|TRBJ2-1
CASSTRTSGGYNEQFF
TGTGCCAGCAGCACCCGGACTAGCGGGGGCTACAATGAGCAGTTCTTC
>once|TRBD1|TRBV4-1|TRBJ1-2
CASSQRGQGQFYGYTF
TGCGCCAGCAGCCAGCGAGGTCAGGGACAGTTCTATGGCTACACCTTC
>.|TRBD1|TRBV5-1|TRBJ2-2
CASSSLREDRALIQNTGELFF
TGCGCCAGCAGCTCACTACGAGAGGACAGGGCCCTTATACAGAACACCGGGGAGCTGTTTTTT
>once|.|TRBV3-1/TRBV3-2|TRBJ1-1
CASSQVGQGTEAFF
TGTGCCAGCAGCCAAGTGGGCCAGGGCACTGAAGCTTTCTTT
>.|.|TRBV2|TRBJ1-5
CASSLGSQPQHF
TGTGCCAGCAGTCTAGGAAGCCAGCCCCAGCATTTT
>.|.|TRBV7-9|TRBJ1-1
CASSVNKGAAGAEAFF
TGTGCCAGCAGCGTAAACAAGGGAGCGGCCGGGGCTGAAGCTTTCTTT
>.|.|TRBV4-3|TRBJ2-5
CASSQVLVETQYF
TGCGCCAGCAGCCAAGTCCTAGTAGAGACCCAGTACTTC
>once|TRBD2|TRBV5-1|TRBJ2-1
CASSLALAGNNEQFF
TGCGCCAGCAGCTTGGCCCTAGCGGGGAACAATGAGCAGTTCTTC